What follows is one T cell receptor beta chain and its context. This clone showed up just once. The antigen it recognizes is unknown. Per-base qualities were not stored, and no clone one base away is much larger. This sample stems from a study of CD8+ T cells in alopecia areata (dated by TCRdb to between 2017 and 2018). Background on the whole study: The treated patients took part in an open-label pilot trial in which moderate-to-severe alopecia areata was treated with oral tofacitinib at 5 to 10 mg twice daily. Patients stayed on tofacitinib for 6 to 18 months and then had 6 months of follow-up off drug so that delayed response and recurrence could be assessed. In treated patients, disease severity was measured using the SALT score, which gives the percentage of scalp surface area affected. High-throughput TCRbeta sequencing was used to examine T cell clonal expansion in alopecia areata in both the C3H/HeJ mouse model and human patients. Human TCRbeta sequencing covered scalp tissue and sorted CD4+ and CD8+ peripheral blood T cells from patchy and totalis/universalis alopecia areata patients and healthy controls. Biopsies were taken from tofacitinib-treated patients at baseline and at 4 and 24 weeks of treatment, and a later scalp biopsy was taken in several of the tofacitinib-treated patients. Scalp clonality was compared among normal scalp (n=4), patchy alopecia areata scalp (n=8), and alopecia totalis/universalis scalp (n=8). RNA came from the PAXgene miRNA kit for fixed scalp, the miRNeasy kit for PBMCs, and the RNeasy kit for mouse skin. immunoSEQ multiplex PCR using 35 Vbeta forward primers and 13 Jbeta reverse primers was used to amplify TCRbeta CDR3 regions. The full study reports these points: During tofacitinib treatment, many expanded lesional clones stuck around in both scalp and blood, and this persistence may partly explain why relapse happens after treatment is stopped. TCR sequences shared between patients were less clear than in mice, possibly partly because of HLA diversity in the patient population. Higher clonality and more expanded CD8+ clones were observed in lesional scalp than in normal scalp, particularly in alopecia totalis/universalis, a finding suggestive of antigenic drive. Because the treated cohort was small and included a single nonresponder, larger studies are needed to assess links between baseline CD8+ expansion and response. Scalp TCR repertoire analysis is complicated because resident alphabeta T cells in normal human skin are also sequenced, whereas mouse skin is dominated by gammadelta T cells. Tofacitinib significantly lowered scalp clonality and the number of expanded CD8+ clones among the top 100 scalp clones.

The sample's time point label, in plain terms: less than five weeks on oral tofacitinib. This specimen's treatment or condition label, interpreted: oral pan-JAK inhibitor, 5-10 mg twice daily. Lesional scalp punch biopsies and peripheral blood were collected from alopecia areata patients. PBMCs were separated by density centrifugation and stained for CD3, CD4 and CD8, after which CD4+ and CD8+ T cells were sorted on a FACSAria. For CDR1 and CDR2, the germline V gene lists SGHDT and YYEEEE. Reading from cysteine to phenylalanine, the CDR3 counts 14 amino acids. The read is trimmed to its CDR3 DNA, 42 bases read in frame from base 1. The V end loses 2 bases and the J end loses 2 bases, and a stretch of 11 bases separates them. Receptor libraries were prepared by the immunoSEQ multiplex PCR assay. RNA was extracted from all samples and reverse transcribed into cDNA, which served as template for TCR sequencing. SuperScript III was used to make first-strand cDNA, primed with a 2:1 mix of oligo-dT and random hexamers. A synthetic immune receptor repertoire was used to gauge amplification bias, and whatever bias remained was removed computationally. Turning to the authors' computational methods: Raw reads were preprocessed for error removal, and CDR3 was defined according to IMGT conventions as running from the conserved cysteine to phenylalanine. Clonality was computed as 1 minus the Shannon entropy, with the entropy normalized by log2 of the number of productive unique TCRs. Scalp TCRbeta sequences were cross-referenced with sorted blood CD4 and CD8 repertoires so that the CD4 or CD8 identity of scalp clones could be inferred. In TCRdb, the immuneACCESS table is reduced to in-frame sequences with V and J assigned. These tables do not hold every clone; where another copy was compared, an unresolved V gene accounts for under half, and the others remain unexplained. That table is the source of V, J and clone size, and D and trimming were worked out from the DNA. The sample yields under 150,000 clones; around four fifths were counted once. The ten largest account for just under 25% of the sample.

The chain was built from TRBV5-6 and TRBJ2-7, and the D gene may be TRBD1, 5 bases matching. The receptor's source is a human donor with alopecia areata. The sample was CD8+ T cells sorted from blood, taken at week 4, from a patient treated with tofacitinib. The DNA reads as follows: TGTGCCAGCAGCTTACGGACACCACCCTACGAGCAGTACTTC. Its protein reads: CASSLRTPPYEQYF. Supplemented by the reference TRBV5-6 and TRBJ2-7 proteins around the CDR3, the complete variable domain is DAGVTQSPTHLIKTRGQQVTLRCSPKSGHDTVSWYQQALGQGPQFIFQYYEEEERQRGNFPDRFSGHQFPNYSSELNVNALLLGDSALYLCASSLRTPPYEQYFGPGTRLTVT.